These T cell receptor beta chains were read from a single sample in a study of blood T cells in healthy people across ages. Each CDR3 protein is one row after TCRdb ran MiXCR on the 5' RACE reads. The table records about 2 million distinct CDR3 sequences, 49% of them present only once. Sequences were obtained from blood. The receptors stem from a middle-aged woman in good health. The CDR3 runs from the conserved cysteine through the conserved F or W. A D gene is named only where the DNA matches it firmly. Not all rows give a size; the values are once, few, many and, for expanded clones, a class.

abundance,j_gene,v_gene,len,d_gene,CDR3aa,CDR3nt
-,TRBJ1-6,TRBV6-5,15,TRBD1,CASSYGGQDNSPLHF,TGTGCCAGCAGTTACGGCGGACAGGATAATTCACCCCTCCACTTT
-,TRBJ2-5,TRBV12-3/TRBV12-4,14,-,CASSSTVSQETQYF,TGTGCCAGCAGTTCCACAGTTTCTCAAGAGACCCAGTACTTC
-,TRBJ2-1,TRBV28,13,TRBD2,CAAGGTSYNEQFF,TGTGCGGCGGGGGGAACCTCCTACAATGAGCAGTTCTTC
-,TRBJ1-4,TRBV20-1,14,-,CSARAGTTNEKLFF,TGCAGTGCTAGGGCCGGGACAACTAATGAAAAACTGTTTTTT
-,TRBJ2-3,TRBV27,12,-,CATLSDSDTQYF,TGTGCCACCCTGTCGGACTCAGATACGCAGTATTTT
-,TRBJ2-3,TRBV5-1,16,-,CASSLERGRWGDTQYF,TGCGCCAGCAGCTTGGAGAGGGGCAGGTGGGGAGATACGCAGTATTTT
-,TRBJ1-5,TRBV20-1,15,-,CSARDLSHLNQPQHF,TGCAGTGCTAGAGATCTAAGCCACCTAAATCAGCCCCAGCATTTT
-,TRBJ2-1,TRBV5-6,17,-,CASSWGTGTPSYNEQFF,TGTGCCAGCAGCTGGGGGACCGGGACACCCTCCTACAATGAGCAGTTCTTC
-,TRBJ1-5,TRBV7-9,16,-,CASSLGPAVSNQPQHF,TGTGCCAGCAGCTTAGGTCCGGCGGTAAGCAATCAGCCCCAGCATTTT
few,TRBJ1-5,TRBV20-1,14,TRBD1,CSARVAGGSQPQHF,TGCAGTGCTAGGGTCGCAGGGGGGAGTCAGCCCCAGCATTTT
-,TRBJ2-7,TRBV7-2,13,-,CASSVGPDHEQYF,TGTGCCAGCAGCGTCGGACCAGACCACGAGCAGTACTTC
-,TRBJ2-1,TRBV25-1,15,TRBD1,CASSSLTGVRGEQFF,TGTGCCAGCAGTAGCCTGACAGGGGTTAGGGGTGAGCAGTTCTTC
few,TRBJ1-2,TRBV7-2,14,-,CASSLDSGPYGYTF,TGTGCCAGCAGCTTAGACTCAGGACCCTATGGCTACACCTTC
few,TRBJ2-5,TRBV6-2/TRBV6-3,15,TRBD2,CASRGSGGSQETQYF,TGTGCCAGCAGAGGTAGCGGGGGCTCCCAAGAGACCCAGTACTTC
-,TRBJ1-2,TRBV6-2/TRBV6-3,15,-,CAGSYPGANVIGYTF,TGTGCCGGCAGTTACCCAGGAGCGAATGTCATCGGCTACACCTTC
-,TRBJ1-2,TRBV9,18,-,CASSVGIPVGKGRYGYTF,TGTGCCAGCAGCGTAGGGATCCCCGTGGGGAAGGGGCGTTATGGCTACACCTTC
-,TRBJ1-2,TRBV6-2/TRBV6-3,15,TRBD1,CASSYLGQLNYGYTF,TGTGCCAGCAGTTACTTGGGACAGCTGAACTATGGCTACACCTTC
-,TRBJ2-7,TRBV11-2,14,-,CASSLDPGAGEQYF,TGTGCCAGCAGCTTAGATCCTGGGGCGGGTGAGCAGTACTTC
-,TRBJ2-4,TRBV6-1,19,TRBD2,CASRPVSSGGSLAKNIQYF,TGTGCCAGCAGACCCGTTTCTAGCGGGGGAAGTTTAGCCAAAAACATTCAGTACTTC
few,TRBJ2-7,TRBV29-1,13,TRBD2,CSGGGRTAYEQYF,TGCAGCGGGGGGGGACGGACTGCCTACGAGCAGTACTTC
-,TRBJ1-4,TRBV7-9,14,TRBD1,CASRGDSANEKLFF,TGTGCCAGCAGAGGGGACAGTGCGAATGAAAAACTGTTTTTT
-,TRBJ1-5,TRBV27,13,-,CASSGGGRQPQHF,TGTGCCAGCAGTGGGGGAGGCCGTCAGCCCCAGCATTTT
few,TRBJ2-3,TRBV27,17,TRBD2,CASSSPLLAGAPDTQYF,TGTGCCAGCAGTTCCCCCCTACTAGCGGGGGCCCCAGATACGCAGTATTTT
-,TRBJ2-5,TRBV24-1,16,-,CATSDLNGHSQETQYF,TGTGCCACCAGTGATTTGAACGGTCATTCACAAGAGACCCAGTACTTC
-,TRBJ2-3,TRBV6-2/TRBV6-3,14,-,CATTRTVWTDTQYF,TGTGCCACCACTAGGACTGTGTGGACAGATACGCAGTATTTT
-,TRBJ1-1,TRBV5-1,16,TRBD1,CASSLWGGQDDVEAFF,TGCGCCAGCAGCCTTTGGGGAGGACAGGACGATGTTGAAGCTTTCTTT
-,TRBJ2-1,TRBV5-1,15,-,CASRGAGGTYNEQFF,TGCGCCAGCAGAGGAGCTGGGGGGACCTACAATGAGCAGTTCTTC
few,TRBJ1-2,TRBV13,16,-,CASSLGLKASNYGYTF,TGTGCCAGCAGCTTAGGCCTGAAAGCCAGTAACTATGGCTACACCTTC
-,TRBJ2-5,TRBV28,17,TRBD1,CASSLLAGQGNRDEQYF,TGTGCCAGCAGTTTATTGGCGGGACAGGGGAATAGAGATGAGCAGTACTTC
-,TRBJ2-3,TRBV20-1,15,-,CSARVSHLATDTQYF,TGCAGTGCTAGAGTATCACACCTTGCCACAGATACGCAGTATTTT
many,TRBJ2-5,TRBV29-1,13,-,CCWIGDIEETQYF,TGCTGCTGGATTGGGGACATCGAAGAGACCCAGTACTTC
-,TRBJ1-5,TRBV7-2,17,-,CASSLALSGSSNQPQHF,TGTGCCAGCAGCTTAGCGTTGTCAGGCAGTAGCAATCAGCCCCAGCATTTT
few,TRBJ2-3,TRBV4-3,15,TRBD1,CASSRNGDRTDTQYF,TGCGCCAGCAGCCGAAATGGGGACAGAACAGATACGCAGTATTTT
-,TRBJ2-5,TRBV20-1,12,-,CSALAPRETQYF,TGCAGTGCTCTAGCGCCACGGGAGACCCAGTACTTC
-,TRBJ2-5,TRBV2,14,TRBD1,CASTSTGKQETQYF,TGTGCCAGCACTTCGACAGGGAAACAAGAGACCCAGTACTTC
-,TRBJ2-3,TRBV5-6,15,TRBD1,CASGGTGANTDTQYF,TGTGCCAGCGGGGGAACAGGGGCGAACACAGATACGCAGTATTTT
once,TRBJ2-1,TRBV10-3,14,-,CAISGGQGWNEQFF,TGTGCCATCAGCGGGGGGCAGGGATGGAATGAGCAGTTCTTC
-,TRBJ1-5,TRBV27,16,-,CASSPSVGYSNQPQHF,TGTGCCAGCAGCCCCTCCGTGGGTTATAGCAATCAGCCCCAGCATTTT
-,TRBJ2-6,TRBV7-6,18,TRBD1,CASSLRGDRSSGANVLTF,TGTGCCAGCAGCTTAAGAGGGGACAGAAGCTCTGGGGCCAACGTCCTGACTTTC
few,TRBJ2-1,TRBV20-1,14,-,CSATVEASYNEQFF,TGCAGTGCCACCGTGGAGGCCTCCTACAATGAGCAGTTCTTC
once,TRBJ2-4,TRBV12-3/TRBV12-4,12,-,CASSQTTNIQYF,TGTGCCAGCAGTCAAACAACGAACATTCAGTACTTC
-,TRBJ2-1,TRBV7-2,14,TRBD2,CASRGLAGGDEQFF,TGTGCCAGCAGAGGACTAGCGGGGGGGGATGAGCAGTTCTTC
-,TRBJ2-5,TRBV20-1,15,TRBD2,CSALLAGRPQETQYF,TGCAGTGCCCTCCTAGCGGGGAGACCTCAAGAGACCCAGTACTTC
few,TRBJ2-7,TRBV6-6,14,-,CASVEGGLSYEQYF,TGTGCCAGCGTCGAGGGGGGCCTTTCCTACGAGCAGTACTTC
-,TRBJ2-7,TRBV20-1,14,TRBD1,CSASQQGGPYEQYF,TGCAGTGCTAGCCAACAGGGGGGTCCCTACGAGCAGTACTTC
once,TRBJ2-4,TRBV20-1,12,-,CSGWGTKNIQYF,TGCAGTGGATGGGGAACCAAAAACATTCAGTACTTC
-,TRBJ2-3,TRBV7-8,15,-,CASRRRRGTTDTQYF,TGTGCCAGCAGGCGAAGACGAGGGACCACAGATACGCAGTATTTT
few,TRBJ2-3,TRBV12-3/TRBV12-4,16,TRBD1,CASEPWTGGKLDTQYF,TGTGCCAGCGAACCCTGGACAGGGGGAAAATTAGATACGCAGTATTTT
-,TRBJ1-2,TRBV6-5,13,-,CASSEGDDYGYTF,TGTGCCAGCAGTGAGGGGGACGACTATGGCTACACCTTC
few,TRBJ2-7,TRBV2,12,TRBD2,CASLGGTYEQYF,TGTGCCAGCCTGGGGGGGACCTACGAGCAGTACTTC
few,TRBJ2-3,TRBV6-2/TRBV6-3,15,-,CASSYVGGRTDTQYF,TGTGCCAGCAGTTACGTGGGGGGCCGCACAGATACGCAGTATTTT
-,TRBJ1-1,TRBV10-3,16,TRBD1,CAISESRGGTGSEAFF,TGTGCCATCAGTGAGTCAAGAGGGGGGACAGGGAGTGAAGCTTTCTTT
-,TRBJ2-1,TRBV12-3/TRBV12-4,12,-,CASSRGPDEQFF,TGTGCCAGCAGCCGCGGACCCGATGAGCAGTTCTTC